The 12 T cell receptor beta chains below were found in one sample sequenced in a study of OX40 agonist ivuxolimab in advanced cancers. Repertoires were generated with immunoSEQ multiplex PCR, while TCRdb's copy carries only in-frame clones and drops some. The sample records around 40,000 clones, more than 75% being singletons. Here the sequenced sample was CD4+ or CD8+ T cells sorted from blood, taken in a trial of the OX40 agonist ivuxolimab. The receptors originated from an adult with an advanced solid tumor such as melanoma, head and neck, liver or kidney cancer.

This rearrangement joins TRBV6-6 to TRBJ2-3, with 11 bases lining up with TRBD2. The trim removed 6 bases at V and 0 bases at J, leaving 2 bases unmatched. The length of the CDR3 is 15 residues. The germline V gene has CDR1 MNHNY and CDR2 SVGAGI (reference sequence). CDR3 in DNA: TGTGCCAGCAGCGGACTAGCGGGCAGCACAGATACGCAGTATTTT. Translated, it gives CASSGLAGSTDTQYF.

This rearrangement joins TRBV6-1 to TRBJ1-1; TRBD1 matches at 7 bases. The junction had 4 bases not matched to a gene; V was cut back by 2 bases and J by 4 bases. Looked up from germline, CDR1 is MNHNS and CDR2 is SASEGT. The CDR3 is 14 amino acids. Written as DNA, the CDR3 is TGTGCCAGCAGTGAATTGGCAGGGGGCACTGAAGCTTTCTTT. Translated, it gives CASSELAGGTEAFF.

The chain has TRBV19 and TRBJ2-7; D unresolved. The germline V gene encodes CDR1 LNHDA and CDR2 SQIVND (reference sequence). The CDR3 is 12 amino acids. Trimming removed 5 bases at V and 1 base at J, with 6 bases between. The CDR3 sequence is CASSGESYEQYF. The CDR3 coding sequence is TGTGCCAGTAGTGGTGAGTCCTACGAGCAGTACTTC.

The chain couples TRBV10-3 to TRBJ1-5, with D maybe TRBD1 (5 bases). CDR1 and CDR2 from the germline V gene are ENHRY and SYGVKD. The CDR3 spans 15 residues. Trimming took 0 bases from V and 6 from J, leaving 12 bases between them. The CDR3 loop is CAISESGPGGQPQHF. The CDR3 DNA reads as TGTGCCATCAGTGAGTCGGGACCGGGTGGTCAGCCCCAGCATTTT.

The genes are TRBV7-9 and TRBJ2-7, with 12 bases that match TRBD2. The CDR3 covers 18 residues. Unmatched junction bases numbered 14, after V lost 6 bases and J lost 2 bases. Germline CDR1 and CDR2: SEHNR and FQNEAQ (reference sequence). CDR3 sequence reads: CASRVPGGLAGKAYEQYF. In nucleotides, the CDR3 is TGTGCCAGCAGGGTACCCGGAGGACTAGCGGGGAAGGCCTACGAGCAGTACTTC.

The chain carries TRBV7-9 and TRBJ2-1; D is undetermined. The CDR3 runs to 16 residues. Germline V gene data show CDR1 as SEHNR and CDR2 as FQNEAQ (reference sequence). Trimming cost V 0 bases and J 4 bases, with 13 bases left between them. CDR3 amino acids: CASSLAEPASYNEQFF. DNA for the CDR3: TGTGCCAGCAGCTTAGCGGAACCTGCAAGTTACAATGAGCAGTTCTTC.

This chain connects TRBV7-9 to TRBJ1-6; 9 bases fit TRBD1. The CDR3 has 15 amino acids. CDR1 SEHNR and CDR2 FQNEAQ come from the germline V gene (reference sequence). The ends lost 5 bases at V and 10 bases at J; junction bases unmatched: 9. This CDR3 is CASSPLGQGRSPLHF. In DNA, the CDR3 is TGTGCCAGCAGCCCACTGGGACAGGGTAGGTCACCCCTCCACTTT. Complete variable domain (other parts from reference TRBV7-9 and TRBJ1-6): DTGVSQNPRHKITKRGQNVTFRCDPISEHNRLYWYRQTLGQGPEFLTYFQNEAQLEKSRLLSDRFSAERPKGSFSTLEIQRTEQGDSAMYLCASSPLGQGRSPLHFGNGTRLTVT.

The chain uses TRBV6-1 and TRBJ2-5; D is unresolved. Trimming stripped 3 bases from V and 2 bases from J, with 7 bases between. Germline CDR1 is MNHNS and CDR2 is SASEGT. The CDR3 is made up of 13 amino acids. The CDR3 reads CASSDRNQETQYF. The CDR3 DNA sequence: TGTGCCAGCAGTGACAGGAATCAAGAGACCCAGTACTTC.

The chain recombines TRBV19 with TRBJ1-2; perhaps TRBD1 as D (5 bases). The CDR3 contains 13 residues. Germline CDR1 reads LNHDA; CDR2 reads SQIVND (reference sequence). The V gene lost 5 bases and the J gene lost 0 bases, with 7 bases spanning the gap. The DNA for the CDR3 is TGTGCCAGTAGTTGGGGGGCTAACTATGGCTACACCTTC. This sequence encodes CASSWGANYGYTF.

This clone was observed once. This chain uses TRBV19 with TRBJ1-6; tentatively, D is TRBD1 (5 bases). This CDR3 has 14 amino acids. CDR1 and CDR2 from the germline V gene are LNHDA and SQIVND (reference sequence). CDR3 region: CAIPRGSWNSPLHF. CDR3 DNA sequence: TGTGCGATTCCTAGGGGTTCTTGGAATTCACCCCTCCACTTT.

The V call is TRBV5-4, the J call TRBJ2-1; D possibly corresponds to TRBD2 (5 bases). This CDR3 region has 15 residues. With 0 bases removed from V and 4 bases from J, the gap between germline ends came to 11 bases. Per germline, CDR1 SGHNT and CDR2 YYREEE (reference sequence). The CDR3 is CASSLARGRYNEQFF. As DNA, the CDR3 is TGTGCCAGCAGCTTGGCCCGTGGGAGATACAATGAGCAGTTCTTC.

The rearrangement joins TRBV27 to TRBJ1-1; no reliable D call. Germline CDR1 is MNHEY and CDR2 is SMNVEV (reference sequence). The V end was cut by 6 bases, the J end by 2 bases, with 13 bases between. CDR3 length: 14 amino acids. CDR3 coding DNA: TGTGCCAGCAGGAACCTTGCCATAAACACTGAAGCTTTCTTT. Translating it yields CASRNLAINTEAFF.